This TCR beta chain is from a study of cytomegalovirus exposure and HLA in healthy donors. Study overall: A data release that came early held 75 million to 85 million unique TCRs from HLA-typed donors. Overall study results and limits: Listed as cytomegalovirus-associated were 170 or so TCR beta chains.

Germline V gene sequence: CDR1 SEHNR, CDR2 FQNEAQ (reference sequence). The CDR3 extends over 16 amino acids. Trimming took off 1 base at V and 0 bases at J, with 13 bases between the two ends. PCR was performed using 60 Vbeta and 13 Jbeta primers. Here immunoSEQ multiplex PCR was the method, and the copy in TCRdb shows in-frame clones only, minus some. The top ten clones hold about 1.6% of a sample with 150,000 to 200,000 clones, approximately 75% of them seen once. As concerns this clone: The antigen remains undetermined.

Sequencing used PBMCs. The TCR sequence derives from a girl aged 5 to 17 in good health and CMV-seronegative. This chain links TRBV7-9 with TRBJ2-7; D is possibly TRBD2 (6 bases). The CDR3 sequence is CASSLVAGLGSYEQYF. CDR3 in DNA: TGTGCCAGCAGCTTAGTCGCGGGATTGGGCTCCTACGAGCAGTACTTC.